This TCR beta chain was observed in a study of identical twins. Whole-study findings and limits: The study based its conclusions on cross-sectional statistical analysis and did not follow the same donors.

One entry per CDR3 protein results from TCRdb running MiXCR on the 5' RACE reads. The repertoire includes 250,000 or so distinct CDR3 sequences, approximately 8.3% of them detected once, and approximately 3% sits in the top ten. From germline, CDR1 is MNHEY and CDR2 SVGAGI. V lost 2 bases to trimming and J lost 2 bases, with 8 bases between them. The CDR3 runs 14 residues. This clonotype was recorded a few times. Its antigen is undetermined. The sample was also linked to a second study, of yellow fever vaccine responses in identical twins.

The source material was CD8+ T cells sorted from blood. This TCR was recovered from a woman between 18 and 29 years old in good health. This chain uses TRBV6-5 with TRBJ2-3; no clear D gene. The CDR3 DNA sequence: TGTGCCAGCAGTTACGGGCAGAACACAGATACGCAGTATTTT. It yields the protein CASSYGQNTDTQYF.